Described below is a single TCR beta chain sequence and its context. The antigen remains undetermined. Documented treatment: approximately 11-day PBMC culture with coronavirus spike peptide pools or control peptides (ViraFEST assay). With peptide pools, ViraFEST first expanded antigen-specific T cells and afterwards sequenced their TCRs. The cultures had half their medium swapped for fresh IL-2 medium on days 3 and 7. The data were taken from a study of vaccination and CD4 T cells after COVID-19. The V end was cut by 10 bases, the J end by 0 bases, with 13 bases between. The V gene's germline CDR1 is LNHDA and CDR2 SQIVND (reference sequence). The CDR3 has 14 residues. An Oncomine TCR Beta short-read assay was used to sequence the DNA from cultured CD4+ T cells. Via MiXCR, TCRdb re-called the PCR reads, giving one row per CDR3 protein. The sample lists 10,000 to 15,000 distinct CDR3 sequences, approximately 59% occurring once.

Source material: CD4+ T cells from blood, cultured in vitro. The chain couples TRBV19 to TRBJ2-1; tentatively, D is TRBD2 (5 bases). The clonotype comes from a human donor who had recovered from COVID-19. CDR3 sequence: CATHRGSSYNEQFF. In nucleotides, the CDR3 is TGTGCCACTCATCGAGGGAGCTCCTACAATGAGCAGTTCTTC.